The 2 T cell receptor beta chains listed next were all sequenced from one sample in a study of T cell changes during pregnancy in multiple sclerosis. Using immunoSEQ multiplex PCR, the repertoire was profiled, and TCRdb retains in-frame clones only, with some absent. Of 57,000 or so clones in the sample, approximately 90% were seen once. The input for sequencing was peripheral blood, taken after pregnancy. The receptor source for this set is a female donor in good health, enrolled as a control in a pregnancy study.

The rearrangement links TRBV5-1 to TRBJ1-4, with a tentative D call TRBD1 (6 bases). Trimming shortened V by 7 bases and J by 8 bases, and 18 bases separated the two germline ends. This CDR3 spans 14 amino acids. CDR1 SGHRS and CDR2 YFSETQ come from the germline V gene. The CDR3 sequence is CASSATGVGEKLFF. The CDR3 coding sequence is TGCGCCAGCTCTGCGACAGGTGTGGGAGAAAAACTGTTTTTT. The full variable domain, rest sourced from reference TRBV5-1 and TRBJ1-4, is KAGVTQTPRYLIKTRGQQVTLSCSPISGHRSVSWYQQTPGQGLQFLFEYFSETQRNKGNFPGRFSGRQFSNSRSEMNVSTLELGDSALYLCASSATGVGEKLFFGSGTQLSVL.

This clone occurred once. The CDR3 reads CASSLTRARGRDEQYF. The CDR3 DNA sequence: TGTGCCAGCAGCTTAACCCGGGCCCGGGGGAGGGACGAGCAGTACTTC. V usage is TRBV13 and J usage is TRBJ2-7; 7 bases line up with TRBD2. V was clipped by 2 bases and J by 5 bases; unmatched bases: 12. The CDR3 sequence is 16 residues long. CDR1 and CDR2 (germline): PRHDT, FYEKMQ (reference sequence).